The 7 T cell receptor beta chains presented below share a single source sample, sequenced in a study of STAT3 mutations in large granular lymphocyte leukemia. Study-wide results and caveats: At least one immunodominant TCR beta clonotype appeared in every T-cell large granular lymphocyte leukemia patient.

The method was immunoSEQ multiplex PCR; TCRdb's version includes in-frame clones alone and lacks a portion of them. The table has several thousand clones, 60% to 85% seen once; the top ten hold 25%. Their recognized antigens are unknown. The material sequenced was peripheral blood mononuclear cells. These receptors originate from a woman aged 40 to 55 with T-cell large granular lymphocyte leukemia. Some clones in this sample may be carry-over from other donors' samples.

This chain links TRBV12-5 with TRBJ1-2; D is ambiguous. CDR1 and CDR2 from the germline V gene are LGHNT and FRNRAP. The CDR3 is 12 residues long. V was pared by 4 bases and J by 4 bases, with 7 bases between. In DNA form, the CDR3 reads TGTGCTAGTGGTTCCCGGGTCTATGGCTACACCTTC. The encoded protein is CASGSRVYGYTF.

V usage is TRBV18 and J usage is TRBJ2-5; D is ambiguous. V gave up 0 bases and J gave up 5 bases, with 7 bases separating them. Germline V CDR1 and CDR2: KGHSH, LQKENI. The CDR3 is made up of 13 amino acids. In nucleotides, the CDR3 is TGTGCCAGCTCACCACCCCCTGCGGAGACCCAGTACTTC. Its translation is CASSPPPAETQYF.

This chain uses TRBV10-2 with TRBJ2-7; 11 bases are a match to TRBD2. Germline V gene sequence: CDR1 WSHSY, CDR2 SAAADI. This CDR3 has 14 residues. V lost 4 bases to trimming and J lost 2 bases; unmatched junction nucleotides: 1. The CDR3 region has the DNA TGCGCCAGCAGTGGACTAGCGGGGACCTACGAGCAGTACTTC. This translates into CASSGLAGTYEQYF.

V gene TRBV5-1 combines with J gene TRBJ1-5; 7 bases map to TRBD1. Germline V lookup: CDR1 SGHRS, CDR2 YFSETQ. After removal of 0 bases from V and 4 bases from J, the junction contained 1 base not matched to a gene. This CDR3 is built from 14 residues. CDR3 nucleotide sequence: TGCGCCAGCAGCTTGGGGGGACAGAATCAGCCCCAGCATTTT. As protein: CASSLGGQNQPQHF.

CDR3 amino acids: CASSLKGYEQYF. CDR3 in DNA: TGCGCCAGCAGCTTGAAGGGCTACGAGCAGTACTTC. V gene TRBV5-1 combines with J gene TRBJ2-7; D is unclear. Trimming stripped 1 base from V and 3 bases from J, with 5 bases between. Per germline, CDR1 SGHRS and CDR2 YFSETQ. The CDR3 totals 12 residues.

The chain uses TRBV4-3 and TRBJ1-2, with D tentatively TRBD1 (5 bases). Trimming removed 0 bases at V and 8 bases at J, with 13 bases between. CDR1 and CDR2 from the germline V gene are LGHNA and YSLEER. This CDR3 spans 14 amino acids. Written as DNA, the CDR3 is TGCGCCAGCAGCCAAGAGAAAGGGGAGGGAGGCTACACCTTC. This translates into CASSQEKGEGGYTF.

The genes are TRBV15 and TRBJ1-6; maybe TRBD1 (5 bases). V lost 2 bases, J lost 4 bases, and 6 bases lay in between. The CDR3 spans 14 residues. CDR1 is LNHNV, CDR2 YYDKDF, per germline (reference sequence). The CDR3 DNA is TGTGCCACCAGCAGACAGGGTTATAATTCACCCCTCCACTTT. Its translation: CATSRQGYNSPLHF.